This TCR beta chain was sequenced for a study of identical twins (dated by TCRdb to the mid-2010s). Some background on the complete study: To test whether fetal clonotypes persist, the study used deep sequencing on TCR alpha and beta repertoires from monozygotic twins, unrelated adults of various ages, and cord blood. Replicate twin experiments were performed at different times using different library preparation protocols to rule out contamination. What the research found in general, with its limitations: Compared with coincidental sharing between unrelated individuals, an excess of low generation-probability sequences was observed among out-of-frame TCR alpha sequences shared between twins. Invariant T cells such as MAIT and iNKT could partly confound zero-insertion analyses, though diverse VJ usage argued against this for most clonotypes. Because the same donors could not be followed over many years, conclusions were based on cross-sectional statistical analysis. In monozygotic twins, recombination models systematically underestimated out-of-frame TCR alpha sharing, but the models matched the sharing seen between unrelated individuals. Fewer insertions were carried by abundant cord blood beta clonotypes, a similar but weaker trend appeared in young adult naive repertoires, and no such trend appeared in memory repertoires. Excess twin sharing in beta out-of-frame sequences was weaker because fewer shared sequences lowered the signal-to-noise ratio.

Trimming removed 4 bases from V and 5 bases from J, leaving 4 bases between the germline ends. Including cysteine and phenylalanine, the CDR3 has 11 amino acids. Only the CDR3 part of the read is kept: 33 bases, read in frame from the first base. CDR1 and CDR2 were assigned from the germline V gene as SGHRS and YFSETQ. Only healthy Caucasian donors were included. This clonotype was counted ten times or more. Its antigen remains undetermined. Base quality data are lacking; no much larger clone is found one base away. Receptor amplification or capture employed 5' RACE. Sequenced using an Illumina HiSeq 2000. A universal primer binding site was introduced by template switching, and a unique molecular identifier was present in the final cDNA, enabling accurate counting of TCR cDNA molecules. First-strand cDNA for TCR alpha and beta chains was synthesized from specific primers in the conserved constant-segment region. To control for contamination, every cDNA library was double barcoded, receiving both a SMART-Mk sample barcode and Illumina barcodes. TruSeq adapter sequences and Illumina sample barcodes were added in two successive PCR steps. Sequencing of the TCR alpha and beta cDNA libraries was done on the Illumina HiSeq platform using custom primers. In the authors' own workflow: Unique molecular identifiers were extracted from raw reads with MiGEC, and CDR3 positions were determined with MiXCR. For each individual, recombination models were inferred using an EM algorithm with the repgenHMM and IGoR tools. The tcR package in R was used for shared clonotype analysis, with sharing normalized by the product of cloneset sizes. To study raw recombination without the effects of thymic and clonal selection, out-of-frame nonproductive sequences were analyzed. TCRdb itself trimmed the public reads at Q25 with fastp, ran MiXCR and retained productive beta chains. Rows with one shared CDR3 protein collapse into an entry with the most common genes and DNA. TCRdb, not the original authors, processed these V and J calls. The sample contains some 1,600,000 distinct CDR3 sequences, about 32% of them found a single time. Of the sample, about 0.27% is held by the ten largest clones.

This chain joins TRBV5-1 to TRBJ2-1, with no reliable assignment of the D segment. The TCR was taken from a newborn girl in good health. Sequencing was performed on cord blood. The CDR3 region has the sequence CASSIHNEQFF. The nucleotides read TGCGCCAGCAGCATCCACAATGAGCAGTTCTTC.